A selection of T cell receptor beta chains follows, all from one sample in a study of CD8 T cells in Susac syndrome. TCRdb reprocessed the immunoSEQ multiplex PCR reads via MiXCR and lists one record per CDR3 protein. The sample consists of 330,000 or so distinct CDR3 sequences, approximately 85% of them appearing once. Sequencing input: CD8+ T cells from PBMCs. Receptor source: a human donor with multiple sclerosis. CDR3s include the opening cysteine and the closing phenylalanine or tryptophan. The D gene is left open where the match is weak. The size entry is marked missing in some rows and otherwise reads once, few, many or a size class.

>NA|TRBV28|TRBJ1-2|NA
TGTGCCAGCTGGTGGGGGGCTTTTGGCTACACCTTC
CASWWGAFGYTF
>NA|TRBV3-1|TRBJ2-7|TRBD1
TGTGCCAGCAGCCAGGAGGACAGGGGGTACCCCTACGAGCAGTACTTC
CASSQEDRGYPYEQYF
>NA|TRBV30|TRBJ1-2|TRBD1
TGTGCCTGGAGTTCCCTACAGGGGGCGGCTACTGGCTACACCTTC
CAWSSLQGAATGYTF
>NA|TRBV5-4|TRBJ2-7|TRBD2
TGTGCCAGCAGCTTGGCTCAGGTAGCGGGGGCCTACGAGCAGTACTTC
CASSLAQVAGAYEQYF
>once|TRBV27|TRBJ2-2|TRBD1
TGTGCCAGCAGTTTAGGACAGGGGATCGGGGAGCTGTTTTTT
CASSLGQGIGELFF
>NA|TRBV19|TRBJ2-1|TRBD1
TGTGCCAGCTCAGACAGGGGAGCACTCTCCTACAATGAGCAGTTCTTC
CASSDRGALSYNEQFF
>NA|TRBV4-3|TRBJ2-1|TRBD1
TGCGCCAGCAGCCAAGATGGGCAGGGGGAATACAATGAGCAGTTCTTC
CASSQDGQGEYNEQFF
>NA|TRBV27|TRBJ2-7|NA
TGTGCCAGCGGGGCAGGGGAGAGCTACGAGCAGTACTTC
CASGAGESYEQYF
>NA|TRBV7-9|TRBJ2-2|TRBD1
TGTGCCAGCAGCCGAATGTTCGCCGGGACAGGGGTTTGGACCGGGGAGCTGTTTTTT
CASSRMFAGTGVWTGELFF
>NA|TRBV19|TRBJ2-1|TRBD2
TGTGCCAGTAGTAGACAAAGCGGGAGAGACGCCTCCTACAATGAGCAGTTCTTC
CASSRQSGRDASYNEQFF